Following are 17 T cell receptor beta chains from one sample sequenced in a study of OX40 agonist ivuxolimab in advanced cancers. The protocol was immunoSEQ multiplex PCR, while the TCRdb copy is restricted to in-frame clones and leaves out a portion. The sample gives some 74,000 clones, more than 85% of which show up once; more than 0.85% is in the top ten. The starting material was CD4+ or CD8+ T cells sorted from blood, obtained in a trial of the OX40 agonist ivuxolimab. The receptors stem from an adult with an advanced solid tumor such as melanoma, head and neck, liver or kidney cancer.

The gene calls are TRBV30 and TRBJ1-2; 9 nucleotides line up with TRBD1. V dropped 1 base and J dropped 6; count of bases not matched to a gene: 12. Germline V gene data show CDR1 as GTSNPN and CDR2 as SVGIG (reference sequence). The CDR3 is made up of 16 amino acids. CDR3 nucleotides: TGTGCCTGGAGTGCGCTTGGGGACAGGGTTAGCCATGGCTACACCTTC. It yields the protein CAWSALGDRVSHGYTF.

CDR3 in DNA: TGCGCCAGCAGCTTGGTCGCGGGAGGGCGAGAGACCCAGTACTTC. Protein sequence: CASSLVAGGRETQYF. The V and J genes are TRBV5-1 and TRBJ2-5; 9 nucleotides align to TRBD2. Germline CDR1 SGHRS, CDR2 YFSETQ. The CDR3 has 15 amino acids. V lost 0 bases, J lost 4 bases, and 4 bases stayed unmatched.

This chain connects TRBV6-6 to TRBJ2-7; the D gene is possibly TRBD1 (5 bases). The CDR3 loop spans 12 amino acids. The germline V gene encodes CDR1 MNHNY and CDR2 SVGAGI (reference sequence). Trimming shortened V by 2 bases and J by 6 bases, and 8 bases separated the two germline ends. In nucleotides, the CDR3 is TGTGCCAGCAGTTACGGGGCGACCGAGCAGTACTTC. Translating it yields CASSYGATEQYF.

The rearrangement uses TRBV5-5 and TRBJ2-1; 10 positions agree with TRBD2. Trimming cost V 0 bases and J 6 bases; bases outside gene matches: 3. Per germline, CDR1 SGHKS and CDR2 YYEKEE (reference sequence). The length of the CDR3 is 15 residues. CDR3 in amino acids: CASSLGLAGSNEQFF. For the CDR3, the DNA is TGTGCCAGCAGCTTGGGACTAGCGGGTAGCAATGAGCAGTTCTTC.

The rearrangement links TRBV4-1 to TRBJ1-5; D uncertain. Germline V gene data show CDR1 as MGHRA and CDR2 as YSYEKL. V lost 4 bases, J lost 0 bases, and 16 bases lay in between. This CDR3 contains 17 residues. In DNA form, the CDR3 reads TGCGCCAGCAGCCGAATATACCGTCCTGATAGCAATCAGCCCCAGCATTTT. It yields the protein CASSRIYRPDSNQPQHF.

The chain joins TRBV9 to TRBJ2-1, with 7 bases that match TRBD2. The CDR3 consists of 15 residues. Germline CDR1 and CDR2: SGDLS and YYNGEE. J lost 0 bases, V lost 3 bases, and 3 bases had no gene match. The CDR3 loop reads CASSASGNSYNEQFF. The CDR3 coding sequence is TGTGCCAGCAGCGCCAGCGGGAACTCCTACAATGAGCAGTTCTTC.

This clone was counted a few times. The chain carries TRBV6-1 and TRBJ2-5; TRBD2 might be the D (5 bases). Trimming stripped 0 bases from V and 5 bases from J, with 13 bases between. The germline V gene has CDR1 MNHNS and CDR2 SASEGT. There are 15 residues in the CDR3. This chain's CDR3 is CASSEAGGSWETQYF. The CDR3 nucleotides are TGTGCCAGCAGTGAAGCAGGTGGGAGTTGGGAGACCCAGTACTTC.

This clone was detected once. This chain links TRBV7-9 with TRBJ2-6; D not certain. From germline, CDR1 is SEHNR and CDR2 FQNEAQ (reference sequence). The CDR3 runs to 15 residues. V lost 2 bases and J 0 bases, leaving 5 bases between the germline ends. CDR3: CASSLSVSGANVLTF. The CDR3 bases are TGTGCCAGCAGCTTATCGGTCTCTGGGGCCAACGTCCTGACTTTC.

The chain is built from TRBV30 and TRBJ2-3; 8 bases match TRBD1. There are 15 residues in the CDR3. J lost 0 bases, V lost 3 bases, and 5 bases had no gene match. Germline V lookup: CDR1 GTSNPN, CDR2 SVGIG (reference sequence). The DNA of the CDR3 is TGTGCCTGGAGCAAGGACAGGGCTAGCACAGATACGCAGTATTTT. This sequence encodes CAWSKDRASTDTQYF.

CDR3 DNA sequence: TGTGCCAGCAGTGAACTGGGACTAGCAAACTACGAGCAGTACTTC. Its protein is CASSELGLANYEQYF. The chain combines TRBV6-1 with TRBJ2-7, with 9 positions matching TRBD2. Germline assignment: CDR1 MNHNS and CDR2 SASEGT. V gave up 2 bases and J gave up 3 bases; unmatched junction bases: 5. This CDR3 spans 15 amino acids.

The CDR3 DNA reads as TGTGCCAGCGTTGGGAGGGGGGACTATGGCTACACCTTC. It codes for CASVGRGDYGYTF. The chain recombines TRBV7-9 with TRBJ1-2; a weak D match, TRBD1 (6 bases). The V end was cut by 8 bases, the J end by 3 bases, with 13 bases between. CDR1 and CDR2 (germline): SEHNR, FQNEAQ (reference sequence). The CDR3 spans 13 residues.

This clone showed up just once. This chain connects TRBV5-6 to TRBJ1-5, with D perhaps matching TRBD1 (5 bases). The CDR3 runs to 17 residues. With 1 base removed from V and 0 bases from J, the gap between germline ends came to 14 bases. Germline CDR1 is SGHDT and CDR2 is YYEEEE. CDR3 loop: CASSLFGTRYSNQPQHF. CDR3 bases: TGTGCCAGCAGCTTGTTCGGGACCCGGTATAGCAATCAGCCCCAGCATTTT.

The V gene is TRBV11-2, the J gene TRBJ1-6; 7 nucleotides line up with TRBD1. The CDR3 is 16 residues long. J lost 7 bases, V lost 2 bases, and 8 bases had no gene match. CDR1 is SGHAT, CDR2 FQNNGV, per germline. The CDR3 nucleotides are TGTGCCAGCAGCTTAAATCCGGGACAGCAGAATTCACCCCTCCACTTT. Amino acid sequence: CASSLNPGQQNSPLHF.

This rearrangement joins TRBV7-3 to TRBJ2-3; 12 nucleotides agree with TRBD2. The CDR3 has 17 residues. The germline V gene has CDR1 SGHTA and CDR2 FQGTGA. The V and J ends lost 5 bases and 0 bases, in that order; junction bases with no gene match: 6. The CDR3 loop reads CASSLRLAGASTDTQYF. Written as DNA, the CDR3 is TGTGCCAGCAGCCTTCGACTAGCGGGGGCCAGCACAGATACGCAGTATTTT.

Note on this clone: An end of the junction differs from the germline gene, which may be a read error. The V gene is TRBV11-3, the J gene TRBJ2-1; D gene uncertain. This CDR3 comprises 11 residues. Germline V lookup: CDR1 SGHNT, CDR2 YENEEA. This chain's CDR3 is CASSSFNEQFF. For the CDR3, the DNA is TGTGCCAGCAGTTCCTTCAATGAGCAGTTCTTC.

The chain is built from TRBV5-4 and TRBJ1-6; weak D call: TRBD1 (5 bases). CDR1 is SGHNT, CDR2 YYREEE, per germline (reference sequence). The CDR3 is made up of 16 amino acids. V dropped 4 bases and J dropped 7 bases, with 18 bases sitting between them. CDR3 loop: CASSVNAGASNSPLHF. CDR3 bases: TGTGCCAGCAGCGTTAATGCCGGGGCCAGCAATTCACCCCTCCACTTT.

The genes are TRBV30 and TRBJ2-2; no reliable D call. Trimming removed 0 bases at V and 5 bases at J, with 7 bases between. Per the germline V gene, CDR1 is GTSNPN and CDR2 is SVGIG (reference sequence). The CDR3 sequence is 13 residues long. The CDR3, as DNA: TGTGCCTGGAGTGTACTGGGTACCGGGGAGCTGTTTTTT. Residues: CAWSVLGTGELFF.